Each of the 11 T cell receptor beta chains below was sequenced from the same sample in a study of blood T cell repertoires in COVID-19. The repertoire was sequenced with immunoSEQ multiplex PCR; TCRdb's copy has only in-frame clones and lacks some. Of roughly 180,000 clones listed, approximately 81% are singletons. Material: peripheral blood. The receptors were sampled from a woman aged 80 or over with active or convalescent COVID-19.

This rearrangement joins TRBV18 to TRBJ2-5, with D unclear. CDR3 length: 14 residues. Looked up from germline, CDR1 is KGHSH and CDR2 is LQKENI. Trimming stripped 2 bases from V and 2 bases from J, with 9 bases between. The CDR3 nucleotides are TGTGCCAGCTCACCAGTCTCACAGCAAGAGACCCAGTACTTC. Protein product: CASSPVSQQETQYF.

The CDR3 sequence: CASSLAGGDQPQHF. The CDR3 region has the DNA TGTGCCAGCAGCTTAGCAGGGGGAGACCAGCCCCAGCATTTT. The rearrangement joins TRBV7-6 to TRBJ1-5; possible D gene TRBD1, 6 bases. Trimming cost V 0 bases and J 7 bases, with 10 bases left between them. Germline loops: CDR1 SGHVS, CDR2 FNYEAQ. There are 14 residues in the CDR3.

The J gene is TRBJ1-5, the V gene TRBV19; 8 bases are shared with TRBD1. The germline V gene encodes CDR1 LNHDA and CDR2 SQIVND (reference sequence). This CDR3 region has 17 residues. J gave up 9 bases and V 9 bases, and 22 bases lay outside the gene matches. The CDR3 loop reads CASLPGTGAGIKRPQHF. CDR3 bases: TGTGCCAGCTTACCCGGGACAGGAGCAGGAATTAAACGGCCCCAGCATTTT.

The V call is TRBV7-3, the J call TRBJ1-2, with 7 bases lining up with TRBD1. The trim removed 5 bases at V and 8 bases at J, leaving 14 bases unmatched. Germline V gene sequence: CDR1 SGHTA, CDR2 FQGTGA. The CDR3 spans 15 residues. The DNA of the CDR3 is TGTGCCAGCAGCCCACGACAGGGAAGGGTCGGGGGCTACACCTTC. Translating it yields CASSPRQGRVGGYTF. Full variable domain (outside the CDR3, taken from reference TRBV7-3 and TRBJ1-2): GAGVSQTPSNKVTEKGKYVELRCDPISGHTALYWYRQSLGQGPEFLIYFQGTGAADDSGLPNDRFFAVRPEGSVSTLKIQRTERGDSAVYLCASSPRQGRVGGYTFGSGTRLTVV.

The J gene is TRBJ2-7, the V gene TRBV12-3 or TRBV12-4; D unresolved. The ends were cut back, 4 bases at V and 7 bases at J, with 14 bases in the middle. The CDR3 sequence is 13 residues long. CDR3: CASSWSTAEEQYF. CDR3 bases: TGTGCCAGCAGTTGGTCGACTGCGGAGGAGCAGTACTTC.

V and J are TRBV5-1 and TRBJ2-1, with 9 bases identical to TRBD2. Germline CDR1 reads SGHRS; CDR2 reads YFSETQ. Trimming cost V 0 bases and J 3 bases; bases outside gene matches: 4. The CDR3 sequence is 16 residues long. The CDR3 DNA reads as TGCGCCAGCAGCTTGGAAGGGACTAGCCTCTACAATGAGCAGTTCTTC. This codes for CASSLEGTSLYNEQFF.

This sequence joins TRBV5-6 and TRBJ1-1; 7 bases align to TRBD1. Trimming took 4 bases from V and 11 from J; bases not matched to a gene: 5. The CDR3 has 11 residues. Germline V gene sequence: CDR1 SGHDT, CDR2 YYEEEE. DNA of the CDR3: TGTGCCAGCAGCACGACAGGGTCGGCTTTCTTT. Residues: CASSTTGSAFF.

CDR3 sequence reads: CASSYAGGVGEKLFF. The CDR3 DNA reads TGTGCCAGCAGTTACGCCGGAGGAGTAGGTGAAAAACTGTTTTTT. The V gene is TRBV6-2 or TRBV6-3, the J gene TRBJ1-4; D gene ambiguous. The germline CDR1 and CDR2 sequences are MNHEY and SVGEGT. The V end was cut by 2 bases, the J end by 7 bases, with 14 bases between. The CDR3 sequence is 15 residues long.

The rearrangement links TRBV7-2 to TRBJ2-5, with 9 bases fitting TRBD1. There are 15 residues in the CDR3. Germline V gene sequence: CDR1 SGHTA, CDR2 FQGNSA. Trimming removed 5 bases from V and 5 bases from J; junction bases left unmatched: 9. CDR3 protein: CASSRGTGTMETQYF. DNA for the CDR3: TGTGCCAGCAGCAGGGGGACAGGGACGATGGAGACCCAGTACTTC.

The CDR3 loop is CASSSGTSGPPSYNEQFF. CDR3 bases: TGTGCCAGCAGCTCCGGGACTAGCGGGCCTCCATCCTACAATGAGCAGTTCTTC. The chain has TRBV5-4 and TRBJ2-1, with TRBD2 identical over 12 bases. From germline, CDR1 is SGHNT and CDR2 YYREEE (reference sequence). This CDR3 is built from 18 residues. The V and J ends lost 3 bases and 1 base, in that order; junction bases with no gene match: 8.

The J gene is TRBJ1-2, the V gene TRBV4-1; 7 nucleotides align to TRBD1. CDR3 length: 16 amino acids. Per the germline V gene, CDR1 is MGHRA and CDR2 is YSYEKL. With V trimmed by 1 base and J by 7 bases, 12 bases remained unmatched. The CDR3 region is CASSQAPTGYRGGYTF. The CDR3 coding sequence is TGCGCCAGCAGCCAAGCCCCGACAGGGTATCGGGGTGGCTACACCTTC.